These T cell receptor beta chains were read from a single sample in a study of blood T cell repertoires in COVID-19. Sequencing used immunoSEQ multiplex PCR; TCRdb keeps in-frame clones, though not all of them. The sample lists 250,000 to 300,000 clones, roughly 85% occurring once. Sequenced: PBMCs or T cells enriched from blood (not recorded which). These receptors were taken from a man aged 40-49 years who had been exposed to COVID-19. Both conserved end residues are trimmed from each CDR3.

V gene | CDR3 protein
TRBV28 | ASSQLRGVTEAF
TRBV9 | ASSVGGTSGTYEQY
TRBV9 | ASSVLVGGRLFNEQF
TRBV11-3 | ASSPRDRGRAGVAGELF
TRBV2 | ASSEQGLAGETQY
TRBV7-8 | ASSLILLAGGTGELF
TRBV6-5 | ASRGKVAGSLEQF
TRBV3-1/TRBV3-2 | ASSQGMGGIYNEQF
TRBV12-5 | ASGLRLGSSYNEQF
TRBV5-6 | ASSAGTSGEQF
TRBV5-4 | ASSPPVEDEQF
TRBV7-9 | ASSLTSGNTGELF
TRBV12-3/TRBV12-4 | ASSLGPEWSLH
TRBV19 | ASRTGRNQPQH
TRBV5-6 | ASIPGGAGANVLT
TRBV30 | AWSRGGEGQPQH
TRBV6-6 | ASSYLLSGANVLT
TRBV11-2 | ASSLERQLEAF
TRBV2 | ASASLKVAPGELF
TRBV30 | AWTALAEQF
TRBV6-5 | ASSYSLAAQREQY
TRBV10-1 | ASSESRWGTGKTEAF
TRBV29-1 | SVRLRLRAGTEAF
TRBV10-3 | AISRGKGETQY
TRBV6-5 | ASSYSTAYYGYT
TRBV7-2 | ASSSPGTLSYEQY